Listed below are T cell receptor beta chains from one sample, sequenced in a study of shared clonotypes between healthy human individuals. Assay: immunoSEQ multiplex PCR; the TCRdb copy retains only in-frame clones and omits some. The sample records hundreds of thousands of clones, approximately 96% being singletons. Sequenced material: naive CD8+ T cells sorted from blood. All receptors derive from a woman in her twenties or thirties in good health. Both conserved end residues are trimmed from each CDR3. The order of the fields is D gene, V gene, J gene, CDR3 protein. A D gene is named only where the DNA matches it firmly.

d_gene: .
v_gene: TRBV13
j_gene: TRBJ2-7
CDR3aa: ASSLGISYEQY

d_gene: .
v_gene: TRBV7-8
j_gene: TRBJ2-7
CDR3aa: ASSLGAGRSMWTEQY

d_gene: .
v_gene: TRBV29-1
j_gene: TRBJ1-1
CDR3aa: SSIGVTEAF

d_gene: TRBD1
v_gene: TRBV6-1
j_gene: TRBJ2-7
CDR3aa: ASSETTGAPYEQY

d_gene: TRBD1
v_gene: TRBV28
j_gene: TRBJ2-7
CDR3aa: ASSLSGQGFSYEQY

d_gene: TRBD1
v_gene: TRBV7-9
j_gene: TRBJ1-3
CDR3aa: ASRQGTGSGNTIY

d_gene: TRBD2
v_gene: TRBV14
j_gene: TRBJ2-5
CDR3aa: ASSETVGLAGVKTQY

d_gene: .
v_gene: TRBV5-6
j_gene: TRBJ2-1
CDR3aa: ASSLEGEYTYNEQF

d_gene: TRBD1
v_gene: TRBV9
j_gene: TRBJ1-2
CDR3aa: ASSVWEGADGYT

d_gene: TRBD2
v_gene: TRBV9
j_gene: TRBJ2-1
CDR3aa: ASSDTSGRGYNEQF

d_gene: .
v_gene: TRBV13
j_gene: TRBJ2-3
CDR3aa: ASSLGDPNTQY

d_gene: TRBD1
v_gene: TRBV7-9
j_gene: TRBJ1-4
CDR3aa: ASSLATDRGREKLF

d_gene: .
v_gene: TRBV28
j_gene: TRBJ1-5
CDR3aa: AAGSRFQPQH

d_gene: .
v_gene: TRBV6-1
j_gene: TRBJ1-1
CDR3aa: ASFRLNTEAF

d_gene: TRBD2
v_gene: TRBV19
j_gene: TRBJ2-1
CDR3aa: ASSSKREAFRNEQF

d_gene: TRBD1
v_gene: TRBV11-2
j_gene: TRBJ2-4
CDR3aa: ASSPRREDRGPKRGIQY

d_gene: TRBD2
v_gene: TRBV5-1
j_gene: TRBJ2-3
CDR3aa: ASSLVGLRESIWTDTQY

d_gene: .
v_gene: TRBV13
j_gene: TRBJ1-1
CDR3aa: ASSPPSAGNTEAF

d_gene: .
v_gene: TRBV19
j_gene: TRBJ2-3
CDR3aa: ASAPGWGTDTQY

d_gene: .
v_gene: TRBV10-3
j_gene: TRBJ2-2
CDR3aa: AISGGGPAGELF

d_gene: TRBD1
v_gene: TRBV7-2
j_gene: TRBJ2-4
CDR3aa: ASSSASDRGKNIQY

d_gene: .
v_gene: TRBV5-6
j_gene: TRBJ2-1
CDR3aa: ASAVTTYNEQF

d_gene: TRBD1
v_gene: TRBV5-4
j_gene: TRBJ2-7
CDR3aa: ASSHSGTGTTYEQY

d_gene: .
v_gene: TRBV6-1
j_gene: TRBJ2-7
CDR3aa: AAAHYEQY

d_gene: TRBD1
v_gene: TRBV15
j_gene: TRBJ2-1
CDR3aa: ATSPRDREALFYNEQF

d_gene: TRBD1
v_gene: TRBV19
j_gene: TRBJ1-3
CDR3aa: ASGDRKYSGNTIY

d_gene: .
v_gene: TRBV29-1
j_gene: TRBJ2-2
CDR3aa: SVEGDPSTGELF

d_gene: .
v_gene: TRBV7-9
j_gene: TRBJ1-3
CDR3aa: ASSFWSGNTIY

d_gene: TRBD1
v_gene: TRBV10-3
j_gene: TRBJ2-3
CDR3aa: AISEHRGPDTQY

d_gene: TRBD2
v_gene: TRBV5-6
j_gene: TRBJ2-7
CDR3aa: ASSPEAGGPSEQY

d_gene: TRBD2
v_gene: TRBV4-1
j_gene: TRBJ2-3
CDR3aa: ASSQSLAGEVADTQY

d_gene: .
v_gene: TRBV28
j_gene: TRBJ2-7
CDR3aa: ASSPTGEQY

d_gene: .
v_gene: TRBV5-6
j_gene: TRBJ2-1
CDR3aa: ASSLAPGPNNEQF

d_gene: TRBD2
v_gene: TRBV4-1
j_gene: TRBJ2-1
CDR3aa: ASSQRPGLEANEQF

d_gene: .
v_gene: TRBV2
j_gene: TRBJ1-2
CDR3aa: ASTGTRGGYT